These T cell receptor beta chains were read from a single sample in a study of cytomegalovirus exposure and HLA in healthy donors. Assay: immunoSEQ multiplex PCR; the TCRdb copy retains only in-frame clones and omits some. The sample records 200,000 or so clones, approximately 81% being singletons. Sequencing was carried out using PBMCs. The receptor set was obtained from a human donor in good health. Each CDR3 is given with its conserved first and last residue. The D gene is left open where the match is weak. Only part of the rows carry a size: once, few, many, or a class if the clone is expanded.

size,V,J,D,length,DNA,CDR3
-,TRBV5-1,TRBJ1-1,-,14,TGCGCCAGCAGCTTGGAAGGGGTGGGTTCTGAAGCTTTCTTT,CASSLEGVGSEAFF
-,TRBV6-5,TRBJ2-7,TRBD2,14,TGTGCCAGCGATAGCGGGAGTAACTCCTACGAGCAGTACTTC,CASDSGSNSYEQYF
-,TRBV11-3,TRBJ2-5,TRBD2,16,TGTGCCAGCAGCTTGGGACTAGCGCCAAGAGAAGAGACCCAGTACTTC,CASSLGLAPREETQYF
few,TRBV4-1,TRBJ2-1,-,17,TGCGCCAGCAGCCTCTCTCGCCGCAGCGAACTCTACAATGAGCAGTTCTTC,CASSLSRRSELYNEQFF
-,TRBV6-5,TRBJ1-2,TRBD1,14,TGTGCCAGCAGCCGCGACAGGGGTGGCTATGGCTACACCTTC,CASSRDRGGYGYTF
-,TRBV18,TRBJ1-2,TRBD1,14,TGTGCCAGCTCACCGGGGACAGCTATTGGTGGCTACACCTTC,CASSPGTAIGGYTF
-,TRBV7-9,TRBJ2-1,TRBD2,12,TGTGCCAGCAGCCCGGACTGGGAGGGCCAGTTCTTC,CASSPDWEGQFF
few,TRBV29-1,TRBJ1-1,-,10,TGCAGCGTTTCTATCACTGAAGCTTTCTTT,CSVSITEAFF
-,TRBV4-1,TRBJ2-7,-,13,TGCGCCAGCAGCCAGGAATCCGGGACAGAGCAGTACTTC,CASSQESGTEQYF
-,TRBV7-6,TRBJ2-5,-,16,TGTGCCAGCAGCCGAGGAGGGGTGTGGGAGATGGGGACCCAGTACTTC,CASSRGGVWEMGTQYF
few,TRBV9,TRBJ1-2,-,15,TGTGCCAGCAGCGTAGAAGGTTCAGGGCCTTATGGCTACACCTTC,CASSVEGSGPYGYTF
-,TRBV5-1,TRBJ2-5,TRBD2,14,TGCGCCAGCAGCTTGGGCCTAGCGGGAGAGACCCAGTACTTC,CASSLGLAGETQYF
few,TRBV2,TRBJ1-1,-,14,TGTGCCAGCAGTGAAAATTTAGTGAACACTGAAGCTTTCTTT,CASSENLVNTEAFF